These T cell receptor beta chains were read from a single sample in a study of PD-1 blockade in mismatch repair-deficient tumors. Produced via immunoSEQ multiplex PCR; TCRdb's table is partial and in-frame only. The table lists 30,000 to 45,000 clones, approximately 88% of them singletons. Sample: PBMCs, taken 38 to 40 weeks after starting pembrolizumab. The receptors here all came from an adult with mismatch repair-deficient cancer. Each CDR3 is given with its conserved first and last residue. D genes are given only for firm matches. Some rows have no size entry. The others give once, few or many, or a class for an expanded clone.

TRBV9	once	TRBJ2-2	-	TGTGCCAGCAGCCCCCAGATCGAGCTAGCGAGCACCGGGGAGCTGTTTTTT	CASSPQIELASTGELFF
TRBV6-4	once	TRBJ2-1	-	TGTGCCAGCAGTGACTCGGAGCTCGGTGAGCAGTTCTTC	CASSDSELGEQFF
TRBV9	-	TRBJ1-1	-	TGTGCCAGCAGCGTCATCGGCGGGACTCAATCTTACACTGAAGCTTTCTTT	CASSVIGGTQSYTEAFF
TRBV10-2	-	TRBJ2-5	-	TGCGCCCGACTGGACTCACTAGATCAAGAGACCCAGTACTTC	CARLDSLDQETQYF
TRBV28	-	TRBJ1-5	-	TGTGCCAGCAGTACTGACATGTACGGTCAGCCCCAGCATTTT	CASSTDMYGQPQHF
TRBV28	-	TRBJ2-1	-	TGTGCCAGCAGTTTGGGTGGGAGCTCCTACAATGAGCAGTTCTTC	CASSLGGSSYNEQFF
TRBV4-2	few	TRBJ2-7	-	TGTGCCAGCGGACAACCAAGCTCCTACGAGCAGTACTTC	CASGQPSSYEQYF
TRBV5-1	-	TRBJ2-1	TRBD2	TGCGCCAGTGGCCGTACTAGCGCCGTCTACAATGAGCAGTTCTTC	CASGRTSAVYNEQFF
TRBV7-8	few	TRBJ2-7	-	TGTGCCAGCGGATTTACCGGGGAGGTCTACGAGCAGTACTTC	CASGFTGEVYEQYF
TRBV28	-	TRBJ1-6	-	TGTGCCAGCAGTCCATTCTATAGCTCACCCCTCCACTTT	CASSPFYSSPLHF
TRBV2	-	TRBJ2-2	-	TGTGCCAGCAGTGCAGAGCGGACGAACACCGGGGAGCTGTTTTTT	CASSAERTNTGELFF
TRBV5-1	-	TRBJ2-1	TRBD2	TGCGCCAGCAGCTTGGCCACGGGGGGCAATGAGCAGTTCTTC	CASSLATGGNEQFF
TRBV27	-	TRBJ2-1	TRBD1	TGTGCCAGCAAAAGCCCGGGACAGGGGCACAATGAGCAGTTCTTC	CASKSPGQGHNEQFF
TRBV7-9	few	TRBJ1-1	TRBD1	TGTGCCAGCAGCTTAAAGGGACAGGTCCAAGCTTTCTTT	CASSLKGQVQAFF
TRBV5-5	few	TRBJ2-7	-	TGTGCCAGCAGCTTCAGAACCTACGAGCAGTACTTC	CASSFRTYEQYF
TRBV9	-	TRBJ1-2	-	TGTGCCAGCAGCGTAGGACAGGAATGGTACTATGGCTACACCTTC	CASSVGQEWYYGYTF
TRBV30	-	TRBJ2-1	TRBD2	TGTGCCTGGGTTAGCGGGAGGGCCCGCAATGAGCAGTTCTTC	CAWVSGRARNEQFF
TRBV27	-	TRBJ2-1	TRBD2	TGTGCCAGCAGCCGGGGGGTAGCGGGAACCCTCTACAATGAGCAGTTCTTC	CASSRGVAGTLYNEQFF
TRBV6-5	once	TRBJ2-2	TRBD2	TGTGCCAGCAGAGGACTAGCGGGAAAAACCGGGGAGCTGTTTTTT	CASRGLAGKTGELFF
TRBV18	-	TRBJ1-6	-	TGTGCCAGCTCACCACCGGGGATCCCGGGAAGTTCACCCCTCCACTTT	CASSPPGIPGSSPLHF
TRBV18	once	TRBJ2-2	TRBD2	TGTGCCAGCTCACCAAGGGTACTAGCGGGACACACCGGGGAGCTGTTTTTT	CASSPRVLAGHTGELFF
TRBV5-1	once	TRBJ1-1	-	TGCGCCAGTAGACACAGGGTCGGGGGGCAAACTGAAGCTTTCTTT	CASRHRVGGQTEAFF
TRBV30	-	TRBJ2-3	TRBD2	TGTGCCTGGAATTCAATAGCGGGAGGGTCAGATACGCAGTATTTT	CAWNSIAGGSDTQYF
TRBV28	-	TRBJ2-5	TRBD2	TGTGCCAGCAGTCGACTAGCTTTAGGGCCAGAGACCCAGTACTTC	CASSRLALGPETQYF
TRBV5-1	-	TRBJ1-1	-	TGCGCCAGCAGCTTGCAGGGATGGAACACTGAAGCTTTCTTT	CASSLQGWNTEAFF